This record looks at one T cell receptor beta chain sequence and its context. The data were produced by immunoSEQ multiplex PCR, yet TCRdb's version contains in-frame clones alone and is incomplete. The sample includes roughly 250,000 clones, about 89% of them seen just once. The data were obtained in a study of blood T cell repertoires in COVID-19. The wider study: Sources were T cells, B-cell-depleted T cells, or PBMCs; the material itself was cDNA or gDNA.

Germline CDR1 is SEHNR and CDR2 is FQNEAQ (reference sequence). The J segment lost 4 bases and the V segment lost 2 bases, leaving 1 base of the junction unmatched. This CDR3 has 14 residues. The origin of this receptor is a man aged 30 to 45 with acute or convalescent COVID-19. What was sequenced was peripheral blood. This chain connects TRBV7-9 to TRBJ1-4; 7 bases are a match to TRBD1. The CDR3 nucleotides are TGTGCCAGCAGCTTACCAGGGGGTAATGAAAAACTGTTTTTT. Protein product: CASSLPGGNEKLFF.